The T cell receptor beta chain described here comes from a study of blood T cells in healthy people across ages. Study-level results: Long-lived and aged donors differed, with more naive CD4+ cells and higher diversity in the long-lived. TCR beta diversity correlated strongly with naive T cell percentage.

This clonotype has only a few counts. Its antigen is not identified. A second roughly 6 to 12 cycle PCR used barcoded and J-beta primers. TCRdb reanalysed the 5' RACE reads using MiXCR and keeps one entry per CDR3 protein. Found here are under 2,000,000 distinct CDR3 sequences, about 50% of them singletons; the top ten hold approximately 2.1%. The source material was blood. The receptor was isolated from a woman aged 40 to 50 in good health.

This CDR3 reads CASSGLGDREAFF. DNA for the CDR3: TGTGCCAGCAGCGGGCTAGGCGACCGGGAAGCTTTCTTT. V usage is TRBV5-5 and J usage is TRBJ1-1, with D unclear. The CDR3 is 13 residues long. Germline V gives CDR1 SGHKS, CDR2 YYEKEE (reference sequence). V lost 4 bases and J 8 bases, leaving 15 bases between the germline ends.